A selection of T cell receptor beta chains follows, all from one sample in a study of T cells in Graves' hyperthyroidism and ophthalmopathy. In TCRdb, the multiplex PCR reads were re-called with MiXCR into one record per CDR3 protein. Of fewer than 350,000 distinct CDR3 sequences listed, roughly 15% are singletons. The material sequenced was blood. The source is a woman aged 45-65 years with Graves' hyperthyroidism that later progressed to Graves' ophthalmopathy. Both conserved end residues are part of each CDR3. Each record gives: J gene, V gene, clone size, CDR3 protein. Size values are once, few and many counts, or a class for expanded clones, and some rows have none.

TRBJ2-1	TRBV29-1	many	CSVPSGRGNEQFF
TRBJ1-4	TRBV29-1	-	CSVEGGTDNEKLFF
TRBJ2-3	TRBV10-3	many	CAIRGGGDTQYF
TRBJ1-2	TRBV5-1	many	CASSLLTSNYGYTF
TRBJ2-5	TRBV11-2	many	CASSDQTQYF
TRBJ1-5	TRBV10-3	many	CAISASNQPQHF
TRBJ2-6	TRBV15	few	CATSRGGGPSGANVLTF
TRBJ1-1	TRBV28	many	CASSLWGRHTEAFF
TRBJ2-2	TRBV29-1	-	CSVARLANTGELFF
TRBJ2-2	TRBV30	many	CAWSFAGRGTTGELFF
TRBJ1-1	TRBV3-1	many	CASSQPGPNTEAFF
TRBJ1-1	TRBV3-1	-	CASSLDVSEAFF
TRBJ1-1	TRBV19	many	CASSPSDLPEAFF
TRBJ1-6	TRBV2	many	CASSESLSPLHF
TRBJ2-3	TRBV7-9	-	CASSPRVGSTDTQYF
TRBJ2-3	TRBV7-3	few	CASSPGSVTDTQYF
TRBJ2-5	TRBV20-1	many	CSARTGKETQYF
TRBJ2-5	TRBV28	many	CASSSLRRRPEVAGAETQYF
TRBJ2-1	TRBV28	few	CASSFPGARTDGPYNEQFF
TRBJ1-1	TRBV28	few	CASVRGMDWNTEAFF
TRBJ2-7	TRBV4-1	-	CASSPSDGKGRNYEQYF
TRBJ1-2	TRBV20-1	many	CSARETDNYGYTF
TRBJ2-7	TRBV19	-	CASSIFLNGAYEQYF
TRBJ2-1	TRBV12-3/TRBV12-4	many	CASSVLVFHEQFF
TRBJ2-3	TRBV5-6	-	CASSPDGGVRGTDTQYF
TRBJ2-1	TRBV5-1	-	CASATASSGLYNEQFF
TRBJ1-3	TRBV19	-	CASGTTGGNTIYF
TRBJ2-7	TRBV5-6	many	CASSLTYEQYF
TRBJ1-3	TRBV7-2	-	CASSPGRGNTIYF
TRBJ2-5	TRBV7-8	many	CASSLSGREQTQYF
TRBJ1-1	TRBV2	many	CASNRGQGNTEAFF
TRBJ2-3	TRBV29-1	few	CSVRSTDTQYF
TRBJ2-3	TRBV30	many	CAWSETGADTQYF
TRBJ1-1	TRBV20-1	many	CSARDPAGPDTEAFF
TRBJ2-5	TRBV5-1	-	CASSPSGGTKETQYF
TRBJ2-2	TRBV24-1	many	CATRQGITGELFF
TRBJ1-1	TRBV20-1	many	CSARQGGGTEAFF
TRBJ1-2	TRBV28	-	CASSFVRDRSFSYGYTF
TRBJ1-2	TRBV2	few	CASSGLTGGRGYTF
TRBJ1-1	TRBV20-1	few	CSARDLVGLNTEAFF
TRBJ1-5	TRBV10-2	many	CASRGRSNQPQHF
TRBJ2-3	TRBV5-1	many	CASSLYDRVTDTQYF
TRBJ1-2	TRBV6-1	-	CASRPRGASNYGYTF
TRBJ2-7	TRBV28	many	CASSRTSGQKTEQYF
TRBJ1-5	TRBV5-6	-	CASSFHGFNQPQHF